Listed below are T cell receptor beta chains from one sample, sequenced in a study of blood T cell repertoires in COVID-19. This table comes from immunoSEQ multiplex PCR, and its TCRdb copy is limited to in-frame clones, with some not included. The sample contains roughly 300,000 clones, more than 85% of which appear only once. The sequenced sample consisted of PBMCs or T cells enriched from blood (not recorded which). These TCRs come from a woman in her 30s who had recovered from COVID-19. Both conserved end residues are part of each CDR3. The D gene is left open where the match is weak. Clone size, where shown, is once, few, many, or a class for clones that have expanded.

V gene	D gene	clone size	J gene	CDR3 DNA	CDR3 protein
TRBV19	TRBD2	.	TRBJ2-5	TGTGCCACCCGAGCGAGCGGGGGCCGACAAGAGACCCAGTACTTC	CATRASGGRQETQYF
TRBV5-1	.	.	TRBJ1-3	TGCGCCAGCAGGAGTGAGGGAGGTTTCTCTGGAAACACCATATATTTT	CASRSEGGFSGNTIYF
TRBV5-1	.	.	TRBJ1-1	TGCGCCAGCAGCCCTCTTGCGGGGGCAGGCACTGAAGCTTTCTTT	CASSPLAGAGTEAFF
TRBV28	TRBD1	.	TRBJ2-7	TGTGCCAGCAGGTACGGAATGGACAGGGGAGTCTACGAGCAGTACTTC	CASRYGMDRGVYEQYF
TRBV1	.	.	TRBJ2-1	TGCACCAGCAGCCAGTCCCTTATAGCGGGGGGAGGGAATGAGCAGTTCTTC	CTSSQSLIAGGGNEQFF
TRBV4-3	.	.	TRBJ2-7	TGCGCCAGGGTCCGGTGGGACAAAACCTACGAGCAGTACTTC	CARVRWDKTYEQYF
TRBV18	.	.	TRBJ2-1	TGTGCCAGCTCACCAAAATCGCAGGGGCGCTCTTTCTTC	CASSPKSQGRSFF
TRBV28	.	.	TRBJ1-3	TGTGCCAGCAGTCGGGACTCCTCTGGAAACACCATATATTTT	CASSRDSSGNTIYF
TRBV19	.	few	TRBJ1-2	TGTGCCAGTAGTTCCCGGACGGGGAACTATGGCTACACCTTC	CASSSRTGNYGYTF
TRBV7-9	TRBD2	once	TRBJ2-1	TGTGCCAGCAGCTTAGCCAGCGGGAGTAGAGATGAGCAGTTCTTC	CASSLASGSRDEQFF
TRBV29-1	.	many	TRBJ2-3	TGCAGCGTAATACCGGGGAGCACAGATACGCAGTATTTT	CSVIPGSTDTQYF
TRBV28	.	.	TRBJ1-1	TGTGCCAGCAGTCGGGACACCAGGTACACTGAAGCTTTCTTT	CASSRDTRYTEAFF
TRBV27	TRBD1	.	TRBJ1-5	TGTGCCAGCAGTTTATTAGTAGAGGGGGGCAGGGGGCAAAGCAATCAGCCCCAGCATTTT	CASSLLVEGGRGQSNQPQHF
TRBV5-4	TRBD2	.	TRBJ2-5	TGTGCCAGCAGCTGGGGAGGGGAGACCCAGTACTTC	CASSWGGETQYF
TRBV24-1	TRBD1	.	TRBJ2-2	TGTGCCACCAGTGACCAGGGGGCCTCCTTTCGCCGGGAGCTGTTTTTT	CATSDQGASFRRELFF
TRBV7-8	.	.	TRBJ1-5	TGTGCCAGCAGCCCCCGCGGAGGCGGGGGAATCTCGCCCCAGCATTTT	CASSPRGGGGISPQHF
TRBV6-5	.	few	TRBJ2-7	TGTGCCAGCAGTCCGGGAGAGACGGGACTGACATCTTTCTTC	CASSPGETGLTSFF
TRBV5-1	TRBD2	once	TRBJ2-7	TGCGCCAGCAGCTTGGACCGAGCGGGAGGCTACGAGCAGTACTTC	CASSLDRAGGYEQYF
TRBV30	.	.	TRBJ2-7	TGTGCCTGGAGCACAGGAGCCTACGAGCAGTACTTC	CAWSTGAYEQYF
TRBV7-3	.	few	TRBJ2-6	TGTGCCAGCAGACCCCACCGGGGGAATTTGTCTGGGGCCAACGTCCTGACTTTC	CASRPHRGNLSGANVLTF
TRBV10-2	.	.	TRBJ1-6	TGCGCCAGCAGCGGACAGTCATCGTCACCCCTCCACTTT	CASSGQSSSPLHF
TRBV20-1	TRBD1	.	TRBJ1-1	TGCAGTGCTAGTGCTGAAACCAGGGGGTATGAAGCTTTCTTT	CSASAETRGYEAFF
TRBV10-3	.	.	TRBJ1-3	TGTGCCACCTTCCTGGCAGGTGGAAACACCATATATTTT	CATFLAGGNTIYF
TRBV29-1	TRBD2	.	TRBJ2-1	TGCAGCGTTGAACCGGGACTAGCCCGGGGGGGTTATCAGTTCTTC	CSVEPGLARGGYQFF
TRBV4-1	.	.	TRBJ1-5	TGCGCCAGCAGCCAAGATGCGAATAGCAATCAGCCCCAGCATTTT	CASSQDANSNQPQHF
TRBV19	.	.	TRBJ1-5	TGTGCCAGTAGTATAGGGGGCAGCGGGACGCAGCCCCAGCATTTT	CASSIGGSGTQPQHF
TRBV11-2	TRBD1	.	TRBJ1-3	TGTGCCAGCAGCTCGTACAGGGACAGCTCTGGAAACACCATATATTTT	CASSSYRDSSGNTIYF
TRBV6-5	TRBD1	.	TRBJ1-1	TGTGCCGGCTACGACAGGGCCACTGAAGCTTTCTTT	CAGYDRATEAFF
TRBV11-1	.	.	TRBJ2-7	TGTGCCAGCTCCCGGCGGCGGTCCCTCTCCTACGAGCAGTACTTC	CASSRRRSLSYEQYF
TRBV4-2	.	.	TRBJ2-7	TGTGCCAGCAGCCAAGCCCAGGACATGAAAGACTACGAGCAGTACTTC	CASSQAQDMKDYEQYF
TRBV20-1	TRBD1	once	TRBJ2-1	TGCAGTGCTAGTGGCGTAATGGACAGGGGGCGGGATGAGCAGTTCTTC	CSASGVMDRGRDEQFF
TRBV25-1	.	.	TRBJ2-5	TGTGCCAGCAGTGATGGCTGGGGGGAAGAGACCCAGTACTTC	CASSDGWGEETQYF